The present TCR beta chain was sequenced within a study of T cells after yellow fever vaccination. Points on this clonotype: What it recognizes is unknown.

Template switching by 5'RACE produced TCR cDNA, adding a universal primer site and UMIs. TCRdb re-called the 5' RACE reads with MiXCR, one entry per CDR3 protein. Among some 340,000 distinct CDR3 sequences listed, 4.1% were seen once. Study-level points and caveats: Post-booster repertoires again held most primary-vaccination clones (96% CD4, 88% CD8). Researchers report a weaker secondary response that nonetheless peaked faster, day 5 versus 15.

V lost 4 bases and J lost 2; bases outside the gene matches: 6. Germline CDR1 and CDR2: DFQATT and SNEGSKA (reference sequence). The CDR3 is 15 amino acids. The source material was PBMCs, sampled 5 days after the yellow fever booster vaccination. This clonotype was sampled from a man aged 18 to 30 who received the YFV17D yellow fever vaccine. This rearrangement joins TRBV20-1 to TRBJ2-1, with 9 bases that match TRBD1. The CDR3 reads CSAKPGQGPYNEQFF. The CDR3 region has the DNA TGCAGTGCTAAACCGGGACAGGGACCCTACAATGAGCAGTTCTTC.